This T cell receptor beta chain was found in a study of OX40 agonist ivuxolimab in advanced cancers. Study background: Patients were given ivuxolimab, an antibody that agonizes OX40 (CD134). A partial response was reached by three patients: one with hepatocellular carcinoma and two with cutaneous melanoma. Broader study findings: At doses 0.1 to 3.0 mg/kg, CD4+ and CD8+ clones expanded.

At baseline, cycle 4 day 1, and cycle 7 day 1, blood was sampled. About this clone itself: Its antigen is currently unknown.

Clones were sequenced by immunoSEQ multiplex PCR, and TCRdb holds only the in-frame ones, with some missing. The sample includes some 85,000 clones, around nine tenths seen only once; the top ten take about 2.3%. Germline values: CDR1 SQVTM, CDR2 ANQGSEA. The CDR3 has 12 residues. Trimming took 1 base from V and 12 from J, leaving 13 bases between them. The chain recombines TRBV29-1 with TRBJ2-4, with unresolved D. The specimen comprised CD4+ or CD8+ T cells sorted from blood, sampled in a trial of the OX40 agonist ivuxolimab. The TCR sequence derives from an adult with an advanced solid tumor such as melanoma, head and neck, liver or kidney cancer. The CDR3 DNA reads TGCAGCGTTGAAGTATTCGGTACGAGTCAGTACTTC. Amino acid sequence: CSVEVFGTSQYF.